What follows describes a single T cell receptor (beta chain). What it recognizes is unknown. This CDR3 is 16 amino acids long. Per germline, CDR1 MNHEY and CDR2 SMNVEV (reference sequence). V was clipped by 3 bases and J by 8 bases; unmatched bases: 12. Every participating donor gave one draw, a heparinised blood sample averaging about 110 mL. These data belong to a study of beta chain features in type 1 diabetes. Study conclusions and caveats: PCR might pick shorter templates more often, in the same way for patients and controls. Within each of all four CD4+ subsets, Type 1 diabetes patients had TCRB CDR3s that were moderately but significantly shorter.

Every bit of the isolated RNA underwent reverse transcription, so sequencing read expressed TCRB transcripts. The assay was immunoSEQ multiplex PCR, and TCRdb's table has in-frame clones only and misses some. The sample yields 810,000 or so clones, about 17% seen once. The sample consisted of naive CD4+ T cells from blood. This chain links TRBV27 with TRBJ2-1; 8 bases line up with TRBD2. The origin of this receptor is a woman aged 18-35 years in good health. DNA for the CDR3: TGTGCCAGCAGTTTGACGGGAGGGAGGGCCTCGGATGAGCAGTTCTTC. The encoded protein is CASSLTGGRASDEQFF.